This TCR beta chain was obtained from a study of blood T cell repertoires in COVID-19. As originally analysed: Researchers report that nucleated cell counts were estimated from reference gene primer amplification. Libraries were prepared by immunoSEQ multiplex PCR; TCRdb keeps only in-frame clonotypes and omits some of them. V and J calls plus clone size are reproduced from that table; the DNA served to infer D and trimming. The sample holds around 220,000 clones, around 85% seen once. The CDR3 is made up of 13 amino acids. Trimming took off 6 bases at V and 8 bases at J, with 16 bases between the two ends. The germline CDR1 and CDR2 sequences are MNHEY and SVGAGI.

The receptor was isolated from a woman in her thirties or forties with active or convalescent COVID-19. Material for sequencing was peripheral blood. The chain is built from TRBV6-5 and TRBJ1-1, with D maybe TRBD1 (5 bases). CDR3 in amino acids: CASRNRLDAEAFF. The CDR3 bases are TGTGCCAGCAGAAACAGGTTGGACGCGGAAGCTTTCTTT.